This TCR beta chain was sequenced during a study of blood T cells in healthy people across ages. Germline V gene data show CDR1 as DFQATT and CDR2 as SNEGSKA (reference sequence). The CDR3 loop spans 12 amino acids. Trimming pared 4 bases from V and 9 bases from J, leaving 13 bases between. Findings of the study overall: It was not known whether donors were CMV positive (a possible confounder of expanded clonotype changes). Investigators viewed diversity estimates from one million T cells as underestimates, the study reported.

The second PCR ran roughly 7 to 11 cycles with a sample-barcoded 5' primer and J-beta primers. TCRdb passed the 5' RACE reads through MiXCR, listing each CDR3 protein once. The table lists approximately 770,000 distinct CDR3 sequences, roughly 64% of them singletons. To note about this clonotype: What it binds is not known.

Per sample, no less than 5.5 micrograms of total RNA were extracted. Input material: blood. This sequence joins TRBV20-1 and TRBJ2-1; either TRBD1 or TRBD2 may supply D (5 bases each). This receptor was obtained from a man aged 25 to 40 in good health. The CDR3 DNA reads as TGCAGTGCTACCGACGGGGACCGTGAGCAGTTCTTC. Its translation: CSATDGDREQFF.